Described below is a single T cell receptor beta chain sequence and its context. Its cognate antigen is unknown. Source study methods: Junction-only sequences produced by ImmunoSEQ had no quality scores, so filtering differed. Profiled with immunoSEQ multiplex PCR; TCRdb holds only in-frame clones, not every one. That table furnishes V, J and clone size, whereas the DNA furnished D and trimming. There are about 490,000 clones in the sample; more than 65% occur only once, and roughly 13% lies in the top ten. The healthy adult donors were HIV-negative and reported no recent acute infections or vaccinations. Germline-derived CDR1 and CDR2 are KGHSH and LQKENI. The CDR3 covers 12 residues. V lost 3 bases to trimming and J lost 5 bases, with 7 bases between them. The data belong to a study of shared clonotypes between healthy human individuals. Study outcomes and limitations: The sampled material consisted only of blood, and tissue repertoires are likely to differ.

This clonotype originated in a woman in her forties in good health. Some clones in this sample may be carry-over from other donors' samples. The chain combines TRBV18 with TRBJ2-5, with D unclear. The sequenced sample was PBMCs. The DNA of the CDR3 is TGTGCCAGCTCACCGCGCCGGGAGACCCAGTACTTC. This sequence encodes CASSPRRETQYF. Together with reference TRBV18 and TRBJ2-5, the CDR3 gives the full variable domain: NAGVMQNPRHLVRRRGQEARLRCSPMKGHSHVYWYRQLPEEGLKFMVYLQKENIIDESGMPKERFSAEFPKEGPSILRIQQVVRGDSAAYFCASSPRRETQYFGPGTRLLVL.